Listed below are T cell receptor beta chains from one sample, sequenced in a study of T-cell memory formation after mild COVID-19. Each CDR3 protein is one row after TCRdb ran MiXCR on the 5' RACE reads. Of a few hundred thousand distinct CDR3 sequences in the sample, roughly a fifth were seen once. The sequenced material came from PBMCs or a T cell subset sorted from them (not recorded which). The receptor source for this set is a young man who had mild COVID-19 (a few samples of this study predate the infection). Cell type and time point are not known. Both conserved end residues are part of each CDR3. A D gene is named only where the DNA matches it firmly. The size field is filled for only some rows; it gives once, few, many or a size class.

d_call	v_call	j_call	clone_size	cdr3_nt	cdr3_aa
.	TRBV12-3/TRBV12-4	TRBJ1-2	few	TGTGCCAGCAGTCCAACAGGGACTGTTGGAGGCTACACCTTC	CASSPTGTVGGYTF
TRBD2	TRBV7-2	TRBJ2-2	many	TGTGCCAGCAGCTTTAGCGGGGACACCGGGGAGCTGTTTTTT	CASSFSGDTGELFF
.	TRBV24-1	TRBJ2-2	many	TGTGCCACCAGTGACGGAATCCGGGACATGAACACCGGGGAGCTGTTTTTT	CATSDGIRDMNTGELFF
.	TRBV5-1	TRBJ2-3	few	TGCGCCAGCAGCTCTGAAAACCAGGGATGGGGCGATACGCAGTATTTT	CASSSENQGWGDTQYF
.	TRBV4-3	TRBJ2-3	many	TGCGCCAGCAGCCAAGTCCAGGGAGCTAATACGCAGTATTTT	CASSQVQGANTQYF
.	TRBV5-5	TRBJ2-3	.	TGTGCCAGCAGCTTTAATCCGGGAGTAGCAGCAGATACGCAGTATTTT	CASSFNPGVAADTQYF
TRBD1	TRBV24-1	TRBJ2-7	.	TGTGCCACCAGTGACCCACCCCGGGACAGGGGACCCTACGAGCAGTACTTC	CATSDPPRDRGPYEQYF
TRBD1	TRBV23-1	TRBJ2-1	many	TGCGCCAGCCCCGGGACAGCTTTATACAATGAGCAGTTCTTC	CASPGTALYNEQFF
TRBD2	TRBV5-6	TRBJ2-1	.	TGTGCCAGCAGCTTGAAGGTAGGACTAGCGGGGGGTGAGCAGTTCTTC	CASSLKVGLAGGEQFF
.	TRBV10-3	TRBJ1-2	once	TGTGCCATCAGTGAATTCCAGTGGGGCTACACCTTC	CAISEFQWGYTF
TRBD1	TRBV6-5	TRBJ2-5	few	TGTGCCAGCAGCGGGACAGATCAAGAGACCCAGTACTTC	CASSGTDQETQYF
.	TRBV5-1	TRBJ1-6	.	TGCGCCAGCAGCTTGGATGGAGCAAATTCACCCCTCCACTTT	CASSLDGANSPLHF
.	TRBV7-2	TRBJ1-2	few	TGTGCCAGCAGCTTAGGTGGAACTCGGGACTATGGCTACACCTTC	CASSLGGTRDYGYTF
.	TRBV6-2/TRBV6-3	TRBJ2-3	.	TGTGCCAGCACCACGGCTGATACGCAGTATTTT	CASTTADTQYF
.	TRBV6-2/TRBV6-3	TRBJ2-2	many	TGTGCCAGCAGTTCCAGGGGTACCGGGGAGCTGTTTTTT	CASSSRGTGELFF
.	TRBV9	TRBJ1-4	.	TGTGCCAGCAGCGTAGGAAGCTCGGGTGAAAAACTGTTTTTT	CASSVGSSGEKLFF
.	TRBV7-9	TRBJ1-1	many	TGTGCCAGCAGCGCTCAGGGGAACACTGAAGCTTTCTTT	CASSAQGNTEAFF
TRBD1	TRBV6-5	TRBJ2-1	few	TGTGCCAGCAGTTACGGCTCTGGGACAGGGTACAATGAGCAGTTCTTC	CASSYGSGTGYNEQFF
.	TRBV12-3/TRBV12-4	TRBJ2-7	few	TGTGCCAGCAGTTTGGCCCCCTTAGCCTACGAGCAGTACTTC	CASSLAPLAYEQYF
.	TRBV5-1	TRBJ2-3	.	TGCGCCAGCAGCGCTCTTCCCCCCACAGATACGCAGTATTTT	CASSALPPTDTQYF
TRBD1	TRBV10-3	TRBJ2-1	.	TGTGCCATCAGTGACCGGACAGGGGGCCCCTACAATGAGCAGTTCTTC	CAISDRTGGPYNEQFF
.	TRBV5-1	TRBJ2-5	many	TGCGCCAGCAGCTTGGAGTACCAAGAGACCCAGTACTTC	CASSLEYQETQYF
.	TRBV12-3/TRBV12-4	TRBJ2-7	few	TGTGCCAGCAGCCCGGCCCTACGTGAGCAGTACTTC	CASSPALREQYF
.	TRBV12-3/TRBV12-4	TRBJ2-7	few	TGTGCCAGCAGTTTGGGCCCTATCTACGAGCAGTACTTC	CASSLGPIYEQYF
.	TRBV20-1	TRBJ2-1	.	TGCAGTGCTAGCAGGGACTACAATGAGCAGTTCTTC	CSASRDYNEQFF
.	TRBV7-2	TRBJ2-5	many	TGTGCCAGCAGCCCCAGAGGCCCGAGCCAAGAGACCCAGTACTTC	CASSPRGPSQETQYF
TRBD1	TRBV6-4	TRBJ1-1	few	TGTGCCAGCAATCTGGACAGGGCTGATGAAGCTTTCTTT	CASNLDRADEAFF
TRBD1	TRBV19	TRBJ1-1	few	TGTGCCAGTAGTATTCTCTCGCAGGGGGCTTACAAAGCTTTCTTT	CASSILSQGAYKAFF
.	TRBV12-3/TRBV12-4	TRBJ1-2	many	TGTGCCAGCAGTCCGACAGGCGCCTATGGCTACACCTTC	CASSPTGAYGYTF
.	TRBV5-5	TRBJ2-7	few	TGTGCCAGCAGCTTGTTCGTTGATACCTCCTACGAGCAGTACTTC	CASSLFVDTSYEQYF